These 3 T cell receptor beta chains were all obtained from the same sample, sequenced in a study of blood T cell repertoires in COVID-19. Some clones are missing from TCRdb's copy, which holds only in-frame ones; the method was immunoSEQ multiplex PCR. In the table there are approximately 75,000 clones, about 89% of which are singletons. Sequences were obtained from peripheral blood. The receptors stem from a man aged 55 to 69 with acute or convalescent COVID-19.

This chain connects TRBV4-1 to TRBJ1-2; D is ambiguous. Germline V CDR1 and CDR2: MGHRA, YSYEKL. V was cut by 1 base and J by 4 bases, with 10 bases left in between. The CDR3 loop spans 14 amino acids. The CDR3 sequence: CASSQGSRSYGYTF. Written as DNA, the CDR3 is TGCGCCAGCAGCCAAGGATCACGGAGCTATGGCTACACCTTC.

The chain carries TRBV29-1 and TRBJ2-7; possible D gene TRBD1, 6 bases. Per germline, CDR1 SQVTM and CDR2 ANQGSEA. The CDR3 length is 14 residues. Trimming pared 6 bases from V and 3 bases from J, leaving 18 bases between. The CDR3 DNA is TGCAGCGTGACCCAACAGGGTGGACGCTACGAGCAGTACTTC. Encoded protein: CSVTQQGGRYEQYF.

CDR3 sequence reads: CASSYDREETQYF. The CDR3 coding sequence is TGTGCCAGCAGTTACGACAGGGAAGAGACCCAGTACTTC. The V gene is TRBV12-3 or TRBV12-4, the J gene TRBJ2-5, with TRBD1 identical over 7 bases. After removal of 4 bases from V and 3 bases from J, the junction contained 2 bases not matched to a gene. This CDR3 is built from 13 residues.